A selection of T cell receptor beta chains follows, all from one sample in a study of T cell responses to AZD1222 COVID-19 vaccine. Only in-frame clones appear in the TCRdb table, and some are missing; sequencing was by immunoSEQ multiplex PCR. The sample carries some 99,000 clones, about 88% recorded once. The source material was peripheral blood, sampled on day 0 of AZD1222 vaccination. These receptors originate from an adult in good health. CDR3s include the opening cysteine and the closing phenylalanine or tryptophan. The D gene is left open where the match is weak. Expanded clones get a size class; other rows say once, few or many, or leave the size out.

TGTGCCAGCAGCGTAGGGGGAAGAGGGCACCCCTACGAGCAGTACTTC,CASSVGGRGHPYEQYF,TRBV9,TRBJ2-7,-,-
TGTGCCAGCAGTCCCCCAAGTGGGGTCGGAGGAAACACCATATATTTT,CASSPPSGVGGNTIYF,TRBV28,TRBJ1-3,-,-
TGTGCCAGCAGTGAACAGGGTTCGGGGAGTGAAAAACTGTTTTTT,CASSEQGSGSEKLFF,TRBV6-1,TRBJ1-4,-,-
TGTGCCAGCAGCGTAGAAGACAGGGTTTACTCTGGAAACACCATATATTTT,CASSVEDRVYSGNTIYF,TRBV9,TRBJ1-3,TRBD1,-
TGTGCCAGCCGGACAGGGACTAGCTCTGGAAACACCATATATTTT,CASRTGTSSGNTIYF,TRBV2,TRBJ1-3,TRBD1,-
TGTGCCAGCCTCCGGACAGGGGGCCGGGATCAGCCCCAGCATTTT,CASLRTGGRDQPQHF,TRBV28,TRBJ1-5,TRBD1,-
TGCGCCAGCAGCTTGGTGCAGGGGCAGAGCTATGGCTACACCTTC,CASSLVQGQSYGYTF,TRBV5-1,TRBJ1-2,-,-
TGTGCCAGCAGCTCGGGCCGTAATTCACCCCTCCACTTT,CASSSGRNSPLHF,TRBV5-8,TRBJ1-6,-,-
TGTGCCAGCTCACCGGGACCAGGCTATGAGCAGTTCTTC,CASSPGPGYEQFF,TRBV18,TRBJ2-1,-,-
TGTGCCAGCAGCCCTACAGGGATGGACAATCAGCCCCAGCATTTT,CASSPTGMDNQPQHF,TRBV2,TRBJ1-5,-,-
TGTGCCATCAGTGTAGGGCCTAGCGGGAGAGTCTTC,CAISVGPSGRVF,TRBV10-3,TRBJ2-1,TRBD2,-
TGTGCCTGGAGTGTTGGGGGCGGAGAGACCCAGTACTTC,CAWSVGGGETQYF,TRBV30,TRBJ2-5,-,-
TGTGCCTGGAAATCGACAGGGTCGGCCTATGGCTACACCTTC,CAWKSTGSAYGYTF,TRBV30,TRBJ1-2,TRBD1,-
TGCGCCAGCAGCCCGACAGGGGGCGATGAAAAACTGTTTTTT,CASSPTGGDEKLFF,TRBV5-1,TRBJ1-4,TRBD1,-
TGTGCCAGCAGCTCTGGAGGGTTGGGGAGCAATCAGCCCCAGCATTTT,CASSSGGLGSNQPQHF,TRBV5-6,TRBJ1-5,-,-
TGTGCCAGCAGCAAAGGGGACAGCGACAGCTCCTATAATTCACCCCTCCACTTT,CASSKGDSDSSYNSPLHF,TRBV21-1,TRBJ1-6,-,-
TGTGCCTGGAGTGCCCGGGGGGGAGGTTCCCTCAACTCTAATCAGCCCCAGCATTTT,CAWSARGGGSLNSNQPQHF,TRBV30,TRBJ1-5,-,once
TGTGCCAGTAGTATAGGTCCCTTTGAAGCTTTCTTT,CASSIGPFEAFF,TRBV19,TRBJ1-1,-,-
TGCGCCAGCAGCTTGGCCGGGGGGGCCTCCGAAGCTTTCTTT,CASSLAGGASEAFF,TRBV5-1,TRBJ1-1,-,-
TGTGCCAGCAGCTTGGGGTCCAGGACTACTGGAAACACCATATATTTT,CASSLGSRTTGNTIYF,TRBV5-4,TRBJ1-3,-,-
TGTGCCTGGAGGGAAAGGGGGCTTGGATCACCCCTCCACTTT,CAWRERGLGSPLHF,TRBV30,TRBJ1-6,TRBD1,-
TGTGCCAGCAGTGCCACAGATACGCAGTATTTT,CASSATDTQYF,TRBV25-1,TRBJ2-3,-,-
TGTGCCACCAGCAGGGGCTCAACAGGGGGCTGGGCTTTCTTT,CATSRGSTGGWAFF,TRBV15,TRBJ1-1,TRBD1,once
TGTGCCAGCAGCCAAGCAGTGGTCGGGCTATTCTACGAGCAGTACTTC,CASSQAVVGLFYEQYF,TRBV3-1/TRBV3-2,TRBJ2-7,-,-
TGTGCCAGCACCTTGATCTCTCGAAACTATGGCTACACCTTC,CASTLISRNYGYTF,TRBV7-9,TRBJ1-2,-,-
TGTGCCAGCACCCGTTGGCGGAGGGAGGGAGAGACCCAGTACTTC,CASTRWRREGETQYF,TRBV6-5,TRBJ2-5,TRBD2,-
TGTGCCAGCAGCTTTGGGACAGGGTCGGTGGGGACCCAGTACTTC,CASSFGTGSVGTQYF,TRBV7-3,TRBJ2-5,TRBD1,-
TGTGCCAGCAGTTTAGGGAGTGGGACTGAAGCTTTCTTT,CASSLGSGTEAFF,TRBV12-3/TRBV12-4,TRBJ1-1,-,-
TGTGCCAGCAGAGAAGGGGTTTCTCAGCCCCAGCATTTT,CASREGVSQPQHF,TRBV6-1,TRBJ1-5,-,once
TGTGCCAGCAGTACCGAACAGGGAAATTCAGCTTTCTTT,CASSTEQGNSAFF,TRBV28,TRBJ1-1,-,once
TGTGCCACCAGCAGAGAGGCCTTGGTGGTGGACACCATATATTTT,CATSREALVVDTIYF,TRBV15,TRBJ1-3,-,-